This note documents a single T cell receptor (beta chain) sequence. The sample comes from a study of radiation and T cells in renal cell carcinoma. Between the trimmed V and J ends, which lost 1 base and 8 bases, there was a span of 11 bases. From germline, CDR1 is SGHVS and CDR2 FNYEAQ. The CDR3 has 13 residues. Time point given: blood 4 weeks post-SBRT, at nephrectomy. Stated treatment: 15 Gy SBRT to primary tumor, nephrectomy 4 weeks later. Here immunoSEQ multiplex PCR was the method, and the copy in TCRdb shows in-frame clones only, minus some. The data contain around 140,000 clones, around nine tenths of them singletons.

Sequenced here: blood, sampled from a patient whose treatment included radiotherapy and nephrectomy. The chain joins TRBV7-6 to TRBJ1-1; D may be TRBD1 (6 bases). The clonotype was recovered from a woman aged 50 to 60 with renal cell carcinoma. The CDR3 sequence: CASSLVGTSEAFF. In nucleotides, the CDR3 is TGTGCCAGCAGCTTAGTAGGGACAAGCGAAGCTTTCTTT.